One sample yielded the 32 T cell receptor beta chains listed below, sequenced in a study of cytomegalovirus exposure and HLA in healthy donors. A multiplex PCR was run with 60 Vbeta primers and 13 Jbeta primers. Sequenced by immunoSEQ multiplex PCR; TCRdb stores in-frame clones only, minus some. The repertoire holds about 160,000 clones, with 65% to 85% as singletons. Sample: PBMCs. The source of these receptors is a male donor in good health and CMV-seropositive.

The chain uses TRBV7-8 and TRBJ2-2; D is perhaps TRBD2 (6 bases). The V gene's germline CDR1 is SGHVS and CDR2 FQNEAQ. The V and J ends lost 11 bases and 4 bases respectively, with 17 bases between them. This CDR3 spans 14 amino acids. The CDR3 coding sequence is TGTGCCGGGAGGCAGGGATCTAGCACCGGGGAGCTGTTTTTT. It yields the protein CAGRQGSSTGELFF.

The chain couples TRBV9 to TRBJ2-3; TRBD2 agrees at 8 bases. Germline CDR1 and CDR2: SGDLS and YYNGEE. The CDR3 totals 16 residues. Trimming cost V 7 bases and J 3 bases; bases outside gene matches: 13. CDR3 sequence reads: CASADRPSGSTDTQYF. As DNA, the CDR3 is TGTGCCAGCGCCGACCGCCCCAGCGGGAGTACAGATACGCAGTATTTT.

The rearrangement joins TRBV5-1 to TRBJ1-1, with 7 nucleotides matching TRBD1. The V gene end was trimmed by 4 bases and the J gene end by 6 bases; junction bases not matched to a gene: 3. This CDR3 is built from 12 residues. CDR1 and CDR2 (germline): SGHRS, YFSETQ. The CDR3 loop is CASSPDRAEAFF. In nucleotides, the CDR3 is TGCGCCAGCAGCCCCGACAGGGCTGAAGCTTTCTTT.

The genes are TRBV5-1 and TRBJ2-7; D perhaps matches TRBD1 (5 bases). CDR3 length equals 14 residues. Germline V gives CDR1 SGHRS, CDR2 YFSETQ. V gave up 0 bases and J gave up 5 bases, with 12 bases separating them. CDR3 residues: CASSLARQHDEQYF. As DNA, the CDR3 is TGCGCCAGCAGCTTGGCCAGACAGCACGACGAGCAGTACTTC.

The genes are TRBV5-1 and TRBJ2-7; D not resolved. Germline V gives CDR1 SGHRS, CDR2 YFSETQ. The CDR3 is made up of 12 amino acids. V lost 6 bases, J lost 7 bases, and 14 bases lay in between. CDR3 residues: CASTSGGREQYF. The DNA for the CDR3 is TGCGCCAGCACCTCCGGCGGCAGAGAGCAGTACTTC.

The sample holds one count of this clone. The genes are TRBV7-2 and TRBJ2-1; no clear D. This CDR3 contains 15 residues. The V end lost 5 bases, the J end lost 6 bases, and 17 bases lay between the germline ends. Germline V gene data show CDR1 as SGHTA and CDR2 as FQGNSA. In DNA, the CDR3 is TGTGCCAGCAGCGTAGAGTTTTTAGCCGGCAATGAGCAGTTCTTC. Translated, it gives CASSVEFLAGNEQFF.

The rearrangement links TRBV5-1 to TRBJ1-1; perhaps TRBD1 as D (6 bases). V was cut by 0 bases and J by 1 base, with 10 bases left in between. CDR3 length: 15 residues. The germline V gene has CDR1 SGHRS and CDR2 YFSETQ. The CDR3 nucleotides are TGCGCCAGCAGCTTGGTTTACAGGGCGAACACTGAAGCTTTCTTT. This codes for CASSLVYRANTEAFF.

This clone was seen once. The chain employs TRBV2 and TRBJ1-5, with TRBD1 as a possible D gene (5 bases). The CDR3 is 14 amino acids. V was pared by 5 bases and J by 1 base, with 9 bases between. CDR1 and CDR2 (germline): SNHLY, FYNNEI. CDR3 bases: TGTGCCAGCAGTTCCGGACAAAGCAATCAGCCCCAGCATTTT. It is translated as CASSSGQSNQPQHF.

V gene TRBV30 combines with J gene TRBJ2-7; 7 nucleotides agree with TRBD1. CDR3 length: 13 amino acids. The J segment lost 2 bases and the V segment lost 6 bases, leaving 7 bases of the junction unmatched. Germline CDR1 reads GTSNPN; CDR2 reads SVGIG (reference sequence). CDR3 in DNA: TGTGCCTGTGAGCAGGGACAGACCTACGAGCAGTACTTC. Protein sequence: CACEQGQTYEQYF. Based on the CDR3 plus reference TRBV30 and TRBJ2-7, the full variable domain is SQTIHQWPATLVQPVGSPLSLECTVEGTSNPNLYWYRQAAGRGLQLLFYSVGIGQISSEVPQNLSASRPQDRQFILSSKKLLLSDSGFYLCACEQGQTYEQYFGPGTRLTVT.

The chain uses TRBV29-1 and TRBJ1-3; D gene ambiguous. The CDR3 has 13 residues. V was clipped by 0 bases and J by 9 bases, with 12 bases between them. In germline, CDR1 is SQVTM, CDR2 ANQGSEA. CDR3 sequence (DNA): TGCAGCGTTGAAGATACGGCAAGCGGCACCATATATTTT. Protein product: CSVEDTASGTIYF.

This chain connects TRBV27 to TRBJ2-3; 9 bases map to TRBD1. Germline assignment: CDR1 MNHEY and CDR2 SMNVEV (reference sequence). With V trimmed by 3 bases and J by 4 bases, 2 bases remained unmatched. The CDR3 runs 14 residues. CDR3 in amino acids: CASSFRDRADTQYF. The CDR3, as DNA: TGTGCCAGCAGTTTTAGGGACAGGGCAGATACGCAGTATTTT.

This chain uses TRBV30 with TRBJ1-1; 11 bases align to TRBD1. V shed 7 bases and J 12 bases; nucleotides not matched to a gene: 19. This CDR3 region has 15 residues. Germline CDR1 GTSNPN, CDR2 SVGIG (reference sequence). CDR3 loop: CAYATTTGTGGMTFF. The CDR3 bases are TGTGCCTACGCTACCACGACCGGGACAGGGGGAATGACTTTCTTT.

Concerning this clone: One end of the junction is discordant with germline, which a read error may explain. The genes are TRBV28 and TRBJ1-4; 7 bases map to TRBD1. This CDR3 contains 14 residues. The germline CDR1 and CDR2 sequences are MDHEN and SYDVKM. The CDR3 spells CAGSQGGGYDKLFF. CDR3 coding DNA: TGTGCCGGCAGCCAGGGGGGCGGGTACGACAAACTGTTTTTT.

V and J are TRBV9 and TRBJ1-6, with 11 nucleotides matching TRBD1. The V gene end was trimmed by 2 bases and the J gene end by 9 bases; junction bases not matched to a gene: 1. The CDR3 consists of 14 residues. CDR1 and CDR2 (germline): SGDLS, YYNGEE. CDR3 sequence reads: CASSVGTGGSPLHF. CDR3 coding DNA: TGTGCCAGCAGCGTCGGGACAGGGGGTTCACCCCTCCACTTT.

This sequence joins TRBV28 and TRBJ2-6; no definite D call. Germline loops: CDR1 MDHEN, CDR2 SYDVKM. Trimming left V 3 bases short and J 4 bases short, with 10 bases between. The CDR3 length is 15 residues. The CDR3 DNA follows: TGTGCCAGCAGTTTCTCGGGTAACGGGGCCAACGTCCTGACTTTC. Translation gives CASSFSGNGANVLTF. The full variable domain, its missing parts supplied by reference TRBV28 and TRBJ2-6, is DVKVTQSSRYLVKRTGEKVFLECVQDMDHENMFWYRQDPGLGLRLIYFSYDVKMKEKGDIPEGYSVSREKKERFSLILESASTNQTSMYLCASSFSGNGANVLTFGAGSRLTVL.

The chain carries TRBV7-2 and TRBJ1-5; D might be TRBD1 (6 bases). V lost 4 bases to trimming and J lost 2 bases, with 12 bases between them. Germline assignment: CDR1 SGHTA and CDR2 FQGNSA. The CDR3 runs 15 residues. CDR3: CASSSTGVRNQPQHF. The CDR3 coding sequence is TGTGCCAGCAGCTCGACAGGAGTTCGCAATCAGCCCCAGCATTTT. Complete variable domain (other parts from reference TRBV7-2 and TRBJ1-5): GAGVSQSPSNKVTEKGKDVELRCDPISGHTALYWYRQSLGQGLEFLIYFQGNSAPDKSGLPSDRFSAERTGGSVSTLTIQRTQQEDSAVYLCASSSTGVRNQPQHFGDGTRLSIL.

This clone was picked up a small number of times. The V call is TRBV28, the J call TRBJ1-2; D not resolved. The CDR3 covers 14 residues. V lost 6 bases to trimming and J lost 4 bases, with 15 bases between them. Germline assignment: CDR1 MDHEN and CDR2 SYDVKM. CDR3 protein: CASSPPARLYGYTF. The CDR3 DNA is TGTGCCAGCAGCCCGCCCGCCAGACTCTATGGCTACACCTTC.

Turning to this clone: Mismatch with germline at one junction end may stem from a read error. The chain joins TRBV5-1 to TRBJ2-7; possibly TRBD2 for D (7 bases). The length of the CDR3 is 14 residues. Germline lookup yields CDR1 SGHRS and CDR2 YFSETQ. This CDR3 is CASSLGGQRYEQYF. The CDR3 DNA follows: TGCGCCAGCAGTTTGGGGGGGCAACGATACGAGCAGTACTTC.

This clone appeared a few times. The chain links TRBV10-3 to TRBJ1-4; TRBD1 matches 7 bases. Germline V gives CDR1 ENHRY, CDR2 SYGVKD. The CDR3 contains 15 residues. With 2 bases clipped from V and 5 bases from J, the junction kept 5 bases outside the gene matches. Here the CDR3 DNA reads TGTGCCATCAGTGAGCGGGCAGGGGGGAATGAAAAACTGTTTTTT. Translation: CAISERAGGNEKLFF.

For the CDR3, the DNA is TGTGCCAGTTCGCGGGCCTACGAGCAGTACTTC. Translating gives CASSRAYEQYF. The chain carries TRBV19 and TRBJ2-7; D perhaps matches TRBD2 (5 bases). The CDR3 sequence is 11 residues long. The germline V and J ends were trimmed by 8 bases and 2 bases, with 7 bases remaining between them. Per germline, CDR1 LNHDA and CDR2 SQIVND (reference sequence).

This clone is a singleton in its sample. The genes are TRBV10-3 and TRBJ2-7; 10 bases agree with TRBD1. In germline, CDR1 is ENHRY, CDR2 SYGVKD. The V and J ends lost 4 bases and 3 bases, in that order; junction bases with no gene match: 6. The CDR3 has 15 amino acids. The CDR3 loop reads CAISGTGGIHYEQYF. The CDR3 DNA reads as TGTGCCATCAGTGGGACAGGGGGAATCCACTACGAGCAGTACTTC.

This chain connects TRBV5-1 to TRBJ1-4; 7 bases are a match to TRBD1. V dropped 4 bases and J dropped 7; count of bases not matched to a gene: 7. The V gene's germline CDR1 is SGHRS and CDR2 YFSETQ. This CDR3 is 14 amino acids long. DNA of the CDR3: TGCGCCAGCAGCCCGACAGGGTTCGGTGAAAAACTGTTTTTT. This codes for CASSPTGFGEKLFF. Filled out from reference TRBV5-1 and TRBJ1-4, the complete variable domain reads KAGVTQTPRYLIKTRGQQVTLSCSPISGHRSVSWYQQTPGQGLQFLFEYFSETQRNKGNFPGRFSGRQFSNSRSEMNVSTLELGDSALYLCASSPTGFGEKLFFGSGTQLSVL.

This sequence joins TRBV30 and TRBJ1-2; D call uncertain. CDR1 is GTSNPN and CDR2 is SVGIG in the germline V gene (reference sequence). CDR3 length: 12 amino acids. Trimming left V 2 bases short and J 2 bases short, with 6 bases between. The CDR3 here is CAWSSVNYGYTF. For the CDR3, the DNA is TGTGCCTGGAGTTCCGTAAACTATGGCTACACCTTC. The full variable domain, its missing parts supplied by reference TRBV30 and TRBJ1-2, is SQTIHQWPATLVQPVGSPLSLECTVEGTSNPNLYWYRQAAGRGLQLLFYSVGIGQISSEVPQNLSASRPQDRQFILSSKKLLLSDSGFYLCAWSSVNYGYTFGSGTRLTVV.

The genes are TRBV19 and TRBJ1-2; 7 nucleotides line up with TRBD1. Germline-derived CDR1 and CDR2 are LNHDA and SQIVND (reference sequence). V lost 10 bases and J lost 8; bases outside the gene matches: 4. The length of the CDR3 is 10 residues. The CDR3 DNA reads as TGTGCCACAAACAGGGGCGGCTACACCTTC. Its translation is CATNRGGYTF.

The chain carries TRBV6-1 and TRBJ1-5; 10 nucleotides line up with TRBD1. CDR3 size: 15 residues. J lost 3 bases, V lost 7 bases, and 6 bases had no gene match. CDR1 MNHNS and CDR2 SASEGT come from the germline V gene. DNA for the CDR3: TGTGCCAGCAAGACAGGGGGCGCGGACAATCAGCCCCAGCATTTT. Its translation is CASKTGGADNQPQHF.

The chain joins TRBV6-1 to TRBJ2-3; TRBD2 aligns across 9 bases. Germline assignment: CDR1 MNHNS and CDR2 SASEGT. The CDR3 sequence is 17 residues long. With V trimmed by 2 bases and J by 3 bases, 9 bases remained unmatched. The CDR3 DNA reads TGTGCCAGCAGTGAATGGGCGAATAGCGGGAGAACAGATACGCAGTATTTT. Protein product: CASSEWANSGRTDTQYF.

The J gene is TRBJ1-5, the V gene TRBV10-3; 9 nucleotides match TRBD1. Germline assignment: CDR1 ENHRY and CDR2 SYGVKD. CDR3 size: 14 residues. The ends lost 2 bases at V and 11 bases at J; junction bases unmatched: 7. The CDR3 reads CAISEAAGQGAQHF. CDR3 nucleotides: TGTGCCATCAGTGAGGCTGCGGGACAGGGTGCCCAGCATTTT.

The rearrangement joins TRBV7-2 to TRBJ2-3; 12 bases map to TRBD2. CDR1 is SGHTA, CDR2 FQGNSA, per germline. Germline trimming cut 5 bases from V and 6 bases from J; bases unmatched to any gene: 12. The CDR3 has 17 residues. CDR3 DNA: TGTGCCAGCAGCCCCCTGGTGAGGGGACTAGCGGGTGATACGCAGTATTTT. It encodes CASSPLVRGLAGDTQYF.

The chain recombines TRBV11-3 with TRBJ2-2; D is uncertain. The CDR3 spans 13 residues. Trimming took off 4 bases at V and 4 bases at J, with 7 bases between the two ends. Germline V gene lookup returns CDR1 SGHNT and CDR2 YENEEA. Here the CDR3 reads CASSWRGTGELFF. The CDR3 DNA reads TGTGCCAGCAGCTGGAGAGGCACCGGGGAGCTGTTTTTT. Variable domain in full (rest from reference TRBV11-3 and TRBJ2-2): EAGVVQSPRYKIIEKKQPVAFWCNPISGHNTLYWYLQNLGQGPELLIRYENEEAVDDSQLPKDRFSAERLKGVDSTLKIQPAELGDSAVYLCASSWRGTGELFFGEGSRLTVL.

The V call is TRBV5-1, the J call TRBJ2-7; weak D call: TRBD2 (6 bases). The CDR3 is 15 residues long. The V end was cut by 1 base, the J end by 1 base, with 12 bases between. Germline CDR1 and CDR2: SGHRS and YFSETQ. CDR3 in DNA: TGCGCCAGCAGCTTGACGGCGGGATTATCCTACGAGCAGTACTTC. Translation gives CASSLTAGLSYEQYF.

The chain employs TRBV5-1 and TRBJ2-1, with 9 bases matching TRBD2. Germline V gene sequence: CDR1 SGHRS, CDR2 YFSETQ. Trimming removed 0 bases from V and 6 bases from J; junction bases left unmatched: 4. The CDR3 is made up of 15 amino acids. CDR3 in amino acids: CASSLASGGLNEQFF. For the CDR3, the DNA is TGCGCCAGCAGCTTGGCCAGCGGGGGGCTCAATGAGCAGTTCTTC.

The chain recombines TRBV18 with TRBJ1-5; 9 bases line up with TRBD1. Trimming took 6 bases from V and 4 from J; bases not matched to a gene: 4. CDR1 is KGHSH, CDR2 LQKENI, per germline. This CDR3 region has 14 residues. The CDR3 loop is CASSSGTGNQPQHF. The DNA of the CDR3 is TGTGCCAGCTCCTCCGGGACAGGGAATCAGCCCCAGCATTTT.